Below are 13 T cell receptor beta chains sequenced from a single sample in a study of control samples from healthy donors and cancer patients. The protocol was immunoSEQ multiplex PCR, while the TCRdb copy is restricted to in-frame clones and leaves out a portion. The sample shows 46,000 or so clones, around 90% of them seen only once. Specimen: PBMCs. All receptors come from a young man with colorectal cancer.

The chain joins TRBV6-5 to TRBJ2-2; no definite D call. V was clipped by 8 bases and J by 1 base, with 11 bases between them. The CDR3 extends over 14 amino acids. Germline CDR1 and CDR2: MNHEY and SVGAGI. The DNA of the CDR3 is TGTGCCAGCGGTCGACTTCAGAACACCGGGGAGCTGTTTTTT. It specifies CASGRLQNTGELFF.

This clone has only one observation. V and J are TRBV5-6 and TRBJ1-1, with a tentative D call TRBD1 (5 bases). The germline V gene encodes CDR1 SGHDT and CDR2 YYEEEE. The CDR3 totals 14 residues. V gave up 0 bases and J gave up 5 bases, with 11 bases separating them. For the CDR3, the DNA is TGTGCCAGCAGCTTGGACGGGGGTAATACTGAAGCTTTCTTT. It specifies CASSLDGGNTEAFF. The entire variable domain, with the rest obtained from reference TRBV5-6 and TRBJ1-1, is as follows: DAGVTQSPTHLIKTRGQQVTLRCSPKSGHDTVSWYQQALGQGPQFIFQYYEEEERQRGNFPDRFSGHQFPNYSSELNVNALLLGDSALYLCASSLDGGNTEAFFGQGTRLTVV.

The table lists this clone with a count of one. Here the CDR3 DNA reads TGCGCCAGCAGCCAAGGACTACCGGGACAGATGATGAACACTGAAGCTTTCTTT. Protein: CASSQGLPGQMMNTEAFF. The chain carries TRBV4-1 and TRBJ1-1; 7 nucleotides agree with TRBD1. The junction had 11 bases not matched to a gene; V was cut back by 1 base and J by 0 bases. The CDR3 runs to 18 residues. Germline V gene lookup returns CDR1 MGHRA and CDR2 YSYEKL.

The chain joins TRBV7-2 to TRBJ2-3, with D possibly matching TRBD2 (5 bases). This CDR3 region has 15 residues. The V gene lost 5 bases and the J gene lost 1 base, with 13 bases spanning the gap. CDR1 is SGHTA, CDR2 FQGNSA, per germline. The CDR3 is CASSLGNSGTDTQYF. The CDR3 DNA reads TGTGCCAGCAGCCTCGGGAATTCTGGCACAGATACGCAGTATTTT.

This rearrangement joins TRBV18 to TRBJ1-1; TRBD1 agrees at 8 bases. The CDR3 runs 14 residues. The ends lost 6 bases at V and 6 bases at J; junction bases unmatched: 9. Germline V gene lookup returns CDR1 KGHSH and CDR2 LQKENI. This chain's CDR3 is CASSRPQGGAEAFF. The CDR3 DNA follows: TGTGCCAGCTCTCGACCACAGGGGGGGGCTGAAGCTTTCTTT.

The chain has TRBV10-2 and TRBJ1-2, with a weak D call TRBD1 (5 bases). The length of the CDR3 is 16 residues. Deletions cut 2 bases from V and 4 bases from J, with 17 bases between. Germline V gives CDR1 WSHSY, CDR2 SAAADI. The CDR3 nucleotides are TGCGCCAGCAGTGAGGGGGGGATTAGGGTCGTCTATGGCTACACCTTC. Its protein is CASSEGGIRVVYGYTF.

The V and J genes are TRBV30 and TRBJ2-3, with TRBD2 identical over 8 bases. V gave up 4 bases and J gave up 2 bases; unmatched junction bases: 8. The CDR3 runs 15 residues. Germline CDR1 GTSNPN, CDR2 SVGIG (reference sequence). CDR3 sequence: CAWTRTSRSTDTQYF. CDR3 in DNA: TGTGCCTGGACCCGGACTAGCCGATCCACAGATACGCAGTATTTT.

The chain couples TRBV19 to TRBJ1-4; 7 bases match TRBD1. The CDR3 has 15 residues. Looked up from germline, CDR1 is LNHDA and CDR2 is SQIVND (reference sequence). V shed 6 bases and J 4 bases; nucleotides not matched to a gene: 8. The CDR3 protein is CASSQRRDSNEKLFF. CDR3 bases: TGTGCCAGTAGCCAAAGGAGGGACAGTAATGAAAAACTGTTTTTT.

The genes are TRBV3-1 (or the pseudogene TRBV3-2) and TRBJ2-2, with 15 bases that match TRBD2. V gave up 4 bases and J gave up 4 bases; unmatched junction bases: 4. This CDR3 region has 17 residues. Germline CDR1 is LGHDT and CDR2 is YNNKEL (reference sequence). Here the CDR3 DNA reads TGTGCCAGCAGCCTCGGACTAGCGGGGGGGTGCACCGGGGAGCTGTTTTTT. It codes for CASSLGLAGGCTGELFF.

The rearrangement uses TRBV14 and TRBJ1-4; D gene ambiguous. CDR1 is SGHDN and CDR2 is FVKESK in the germline V gene. The CDR3 length is 15 residues. V was shortened by 2 bases and J by 7 bases, with 14 bases between the two germline ends. CDR3 DNA: TGTGCCAGCAGCCAATATTCAGCCACGGGTGAAAAACTGTTTTTT. Amino acid sequence: CASSQYSATGEKLFF.

This clone was counted a few times. In nucleotides, the CDR3 is TGTGCCAGTAGTATCCTGGACAGGGGGCTCCATCAGCCCCAGCATTTT. This encodes CASSILDRGLHQPQHF. J is TRBJ1-5 and V is TRBV19, with TRBD1 matching 11 bases. V shed 3 bases, J shed 5 bases, and the junction held 6 bases outside the gene matches. Germline CDR1 LNHDA, CDR2 SQIVND (reference sequence). The CDR3 has 16 amino acids.

J is TRBJ2-7 and V is TRBV7-2; D is tentatively TRBD1 or TRBD2 (5 bases each). Germline V lookup: CDR1 SGHTA, CDR2 FQGNSA. Trimming shortened V by 6 bases and J by 5 bases, and 17 bases separated the two germline ends. The CDR3 consists of 14 residues. In nucleotides, the CDR3 is TGTGCCAGCAGTCCGGGGCCCGAGGGACACGAGCAGTACGTC. This codes for CASSPGPEGHEQYV.

The J gene is TRBJ2-3, the V gene TRBV5-1; tentatively, D is TRBD1 (6 bases). The CDR3 consists of 13 residues. Per the germline V gene, CDR1 is SGHRS and CDR2 is YFSETQ. Trimming pared 5 bases from V and 2 bases from J, leaving 9 bases between. The CDR3 loop is CASRTGLTDTQYF. The CDR3 region has the DNA TGCGCCAGCAGGACAGGACTCACAGATACGCAGTATTTT.